The source of this T cell receptor beta chain is a study of T cell responses to AZD1222 COVID-19 vaccine (dated by TCRdb to about 2021). Regarding the research as a whole: A total of over 230 trial participants underwent TCR sequencing, of whom 200 to 220 had received two doses of AZD1222 and around 25 had received two doses of the MenACWY control vaccine. Enrollment into the trials was organized by age into subgroups of 18-55, 56-69 and 70-plus years, and those subgroups contained roughly 150, 30 and 60 TCR-sequenced participants, respectively. General findings and caveats noted by the study authors: Conclusions about previously exposed vaccinees are limited because only six or seven AZD1222 recipients were SARS-CoV-2 seropositive at baseline. Most participants were white British and females outnumbered males, and the authors suggested that clonal diversity may have been underestimated. After two AZD1222 doses, both the breadth and the depth of spike-specific TCRs were significantly higher than at day 0 and than in MenACWY recipients. The 56-69-year group was small, and its depth increase did not reach significance, likely because of low power. Reportedly, almost half of the unique spike-specific TCRs recognized epitopes lying outside the regions that are mutated in the B.1.351 and B.1.1.7 variants. The whole spike protein was spanned by vaccine-associated CD4 TCRs, and dominant responses were seen in regions 160-218 and 743-854. Because no samples from the day 14 peak response were available, repertoires could be characterized only after the peak T cell response.

The CDR3 regions of human TCRbeta chains were subjected to immunosequencing. Under the source paper's analysis protocol: TCRs in the repertoires were matched against a reference library of SARS-CoV-2-specific TCRs that had been generated with the MIRA antigen-specificity platform. Breadth meant the fraction of unique TCRs that were SARS-CoV-2-associated, whereas depth meant the fraction of total T cells that were SARS-CoV-2-associated. Using the MIRA data, each spike-specific TCR was assigned both to the spike region to which the TCR was reactive and to a CD4 or CD8 class. Log10-transformed breadth and depth values were compared by one-way ANOVA with Sidak's multiple comparisons tests. Imported from immuneACCESS, the table was reduced by TCRdb to in-frame sequences with V and J called. These copies leave out some clones; in studies compared against another copy, an unresolved V gene accounts for under half, and the cause of the remainder is not known. The V and J calls and the clone size are those of that table, but D and trimming were determined from the DNA. The sample contains around 78,000 clones, over 80% of them found a single time. In total, the top ten clones hold 4.5% to 5.5% of the sample.

This clone was observed a handful of times. This clone's antigen is unknown. Base-call qualities are not available, and no considerably larger clone is one nucleotide away. The CDR3, cysteine through phenylalanine, is 13 amino acids long. Here the CDR3 DNA is all that survives: 39 bases in frame from base 1. The germline ends are 12 bases apart after V is trimmed by 4 bases and J by 5 bases. The germline V gene supplies CDR1 SGHRS and CDR2 YFSETQ. The time point label, read with the paper, signifies: baseline before first vaccination. What this sample's treatment or condition label stands for: meningococcal conjugate vaccine given as trial control. The vaccinee samples were drawn from two UK trials, COV001 and COV002, one of which was a single-blind randomized controlled phase 2/3 trial testing AZD1222 (ChAdOx1 nCoV-19) in healthy adults. Trial participant PBMC samples were collected at day 0 and day 28 after the second dose for TCRbeta chain sequencing.

The V and J segments used are TRBV5-1 and TRBJ1-2, with the D gene uncertain. This specimen was peripheral blood, taken on day 0 of MenACWY control vaccination. The sequence was obtained from an adult in good health. The DNA sequence is given as TGCGCCAGCAGCCCGACGAGTATGTATGGCTACACCTTC. The encoded protein is CASSPTSMYGYTF.